This paragraph covers one T cell receptor (beta chain) sequence. Its antigen is currently not known. Per-nucleotide qualities are absent, and no much larger clonotype sits a single base away. The data belong to a study of blood T cell repertoires in COVID-19 (dated by TCRdb to about 2020). Study-wide context: Samples from collaborators originated in the United States, Italy and Spain and spanned both the acute and convalescent phases of COVID-19. The prospective study material was composed of cDNA or gDNA derived from T cells, B-cell-depleted T cells, or PBMCs. Subjects who had been exposed to COVID-19, were actively infected with it, or had recovered from it provided the deeply sampled blood TCRbeta repertoires that made up the dataset. The repertoires were released in a freely available public database intended as a resource for research on the immune response to SARS-CoV-2. Samples came from the ongoing ImmuneRACE study (first 160 participants) plus 1,254 subjects from 6 global collaborators. Nearly every sample came with metadata listing a de-identified subject ID, COVID-19 status, age in years and sex. Where HLA class I and class II types were available, the types were taken from metadata supplied by the sample provider, not from assay-based typing.

Whole blood was collected in K2EDTA tubes by collaborating institutions according to the institutions' own protocols. For TCRbeta analysis, collaborators shipped samples as frozen whole blood, isolated PBMCs, or DNA extracted from either of those sample types. The immunoSEQ Assay, a bias-controlled multiplex PCR, was used to amplify TCRbeta CDR3 regions from genomic DNA. In the paper's pipeline: Nucleated cell counts per sample were estimated from amplification of reference gene primers within the assay. To quantify the absolute abundance of each unique TCRbeta CDR3 rearrangement, sequence reads were collapsed and filtered. For each sample, productive Simpson clonality was calculated as the square root of Simpson's diversity index across productive rearrangements. TCRdb retrieved this table from immuneACCESS and kept in-frame rearrangements only. Not all clones are present; in checked studies, unresolved V genes account for under half, and no reason is known for the remainder. That table is the source of V, J and clone size, and D and trimming were worked out from the DNA. Recorded for this sample are about 100,000 clones; roughly 88% of them occurred a single time. Of the sample, about 5% falls within the top ten clones.

Summary of the overall study and its limitations: Clinical and demographic metadata were provided uncurated, with the amount varying by source and participant.

CDR1 and CDR2 are drawn from the germline V gene (reference sequence): MNHEY, SMNVEV. Measured from the cysteine to the phenylalanine, the CDR3 is 17 residues long. Only the CDR3 region is kept as DNA, spanning 51 bases read in frame from base 1. Here V drops 1 base and J drops 5 bases, and the junction holds 12 bases not matched to any gene. The origin of this receptor is a human donor in a cohort sampled during active COVID-19. Recombination linked TRBV27 to TRBJ2-7; TRBD2 aligns with 9 central bases. Sequencing was performed on peripheral blood. The CDR3 protein is CASSLYPLGVAGDEQYF. At the DNA level, the sequence is TGTGCCAGCAGTTTATATCCCCTCGGGGTAGCGGGAGACGAGCAGTACTTC.